These 10 T cell receptor beta chains came from one sample sequenced in a study of T-cell reconstitution after alpha-beta-depleted transplantation in children. TCRbeta library construction was performed incorporating unique molecular identifiers. TCRdb independently ran MiXCR on the PCR reads; one entry per CDR3 protein. The sample consists of over 100,000 distinct CDR3 sequences, approximately 8% of them appearing once. The sequencing used PBMCs, collected before TCRalphabeta/CD19-depleted stem cell transplant. Source of these receptors: a boy aged 2 to 10 with acute lymphoblastic leukemia, due to receive a stem cell transplant.

In this sample, this clonotype turned up a few times. The rearrangement uses TRBV12-3 or TRBV12-4 and TRBJ2-3, with 9 nucleotides matching TRBD1. V trimming: 4 bases; J trimming: 13 bases; junction bases outside the gene matches: 6. The CDR3 totals 12 residues. The CDR3, as DNA: TGTGCCAGCAGTTCCCGGGACAGGGTGAAGTATTTT. It yields the protein CASSSRDRVKYF.

The rearrangement links TRBV20-1 to TRBJ2-3, with 7 bases that match TRBD2. This CDR3 spans 15 amino acids. V lost 5 bases, J lost 7 bases, and 15 bases stayed unmatched. Germline V lookup: CDR1 DFQATT, CDR2 SNEGSKA (reference sequence). CDR3 DNA: TGCAGTGCTTCCGGGACTACCGTCACGCTCAATACGCAGTATTTT. It encodes CSASGTTVTLNTQYF.

This clonotype was detected ten times or more. The rearrangement joins TRBV15 to TRBJ2-5, with 9 bases fitting TRBD1. Germline V CDR1 and CDR2: LNHNV, YYDKDF (reference sequence). This CDR3 region has 15 residues. With V trimmed by 5 bases and J by 0 bases, 4 bases remained unmatched. CDR3 amino acids: CATSRDRVYQETQYF. The DNA for the CDR3 is TGTGCCACCAGCCGGGACAGGGTTTACCAAGAGACCCAGTACTTC.

The rearrangement links TRBV7-8 to TRBJ2-5; D is tentatively TRBD1 or TRBD2 (6 bases each). With 0 bases removed from V and 5 bases from J, the gap between germline ends came to 13 bases. Germline loops: CDR1 SGHVS, CDR2 FQNEAQ. The CDR3 length is 15 residues. The CDR3 bases are TGTGCCAGCAGCTTAGCCGGAGGGGGTCGGGAGACCCAGTACTTC. Translation: CASSLAGGGRETQYF.

This clonotype showed up many times. V and J are TRBV3-1 and TRBJ2-2; 12 nucleotides match TRBD2. The CDR3 covers 18 residues. Germline V gives CDR1 LGHDT, CDR2 YNNKEL (reference sequence). The V and J ends lost 3 bases and 1 base, in that order; junction bases with no gene match: 6. DNA for the CDR3: TGTGCCAGCAGCCAGCTAGCGGGGGGGCCTAGGAACACCGGGGAGCTGTTTTTT. Protein: CASSQLAGGPRNTGELFF. Combining the CDR3 with reference TRBV3-1 and TRBJ2-2 gives the whole variable domain DTAVSQTPKYLVTQMGNDKSIKCEQNLGHDTMYWYKQDSKKFLKIMFSYNNKELIINETVPNRFSPKSPDKAHLNLHINSLELGDSAVYFCASSQLAGGPRNTGELFFGEGSRLTVL.

This clonotype has at least ten counts. The chain employs TRBV11-2 and TRBJ2-5, with D unclear. The ends were cut back, 0 bases at V and 1 base at J, with 6 bases in the middle. CDR1 is SGHAT and CDR2 is FQNNGV in the germline V gene. CDR3 size: 14 residues. DNA for the CDR3: TGTGCCAGCAGCTTAGAATACATCCAAGAGACCCAGTACTTC. This translates into CASSLEYIQETQYF.

The chain combines TRBV24-1 with TRBJ2-2; no definite D call. The germline V gene encodes CDR1 KGHDR and CDR2 SFDVKD. The CDR3 is 13 amino acids. Trimming pared 3 bases from V and 8 bases from J, leaving 9 bases between. The CDR3 reads CATSDGAGGELFF. The CDR3, as DNA: TGTGCCACCAGTGATGGCGCAGGAGGGGAGCTGTTTTTT.

This clonotype came up many times. V gene TRBV4-3 combines with J gene TRBJ1-6; D is unclear. Germline V gives CDR1 LGHNA, CDR2 YSLEER. Trimming left V 3 bases short and J 7 bases short, with 16 bases between. The CDR3 is 16 amino acids. CDR3 region: CASSHRPRTANSPLHF. CDR3 bases: TGCGCCAGCAGCCATCGCCCGCGGACGGCGAATTCACCCCTCCACTTT.

This clonotype has ten or more counts. The chain has TRBV5-1 and TRBJ1-4; D call uncertain. V shed 5 bases and J shed 8 bases, with 16 bases lying between them. In germline, CDR1 is SGHRS, CDR2 YFSETQ. This CDR3 has 14 residues. CDR3 sequence (DNA): TGCGCCAGCAGACCAGTTGCCGGCGGGGAAAAACTGTTTTTT. Protein product: CASRPVAGGEKLFF.

The sample holds many counts of this clonotype. CDR3 coding DNA: TGTGCCAGCAGCTTAGGAGGGGCGCCTTCAGAGACCCAGTACTTC. Residues: CASSLGGAPSETQYF. The rearrangement joins TRBV7-6 to TRBJ2-5; the D gene could be TRBD1 or TRBD2 (5 bases each). V was clipped by 1 base and J by 4 bases, with 13 bases between them. Germline V lookup: CDR1 SGHVS, CDR2 FNYEAQ. The CDR3 is 15 residues long.